This entry lists 6 T cell receptor beta chains sequenced from one sample in a study of control samples from healthy donors and cancer patients. The method was immunoSEQ multiplex PCR; TCRdb's version includes in-frame clones alone and lacks a portion of them. Of about 77,000 clones in the sample, over 80% were seen once. The sample consisted of blood. These receptors all stem from a woman aged 55-75 years in good health.

This clone was observed a handful of times. The chain is built from TRBV4-1 and TRBJ1-5; TRBD1 is a possible D gene (6 bases). V lost 3 bases and J lost 1, with 16 bases in between. CDR3 length: 17 residues. Germline V gene lookup returns CDR1 MGHRA and CDR2 YSYEKL. CDR3 bases: TGCGCCAGCAGCCAGGGGTTGAGAGGGGGGAGCAATCAGCCCCAGCATTTT. As protein: CASSQGLRGGSNQPQHF.

V usage is TRBV7-6 and J usage is TRBJ2-2, with a possible D match to TRBD2 (5 bases). The V gene lost 5 bases and the J gene lost 1 base, with 8 bases spanning the gap. This CDR3 spans 14 amino acids. Germline-derived CDR1 and CDR2 are SGHVS and FNYEAQ. CDR3 sequence reads: CASSRSGNTGELFF. The CDR3 DNA reads as TGTGCCAGCAGCCGAAGCGGGAACACCGGGGAGCTGTTTTTT.

Notes on this clone: Other DNA variants within this sample encode the same CDR3. This rearrangement joins TRBV7-9 to TRBJ2-6, with 10 nucleotides matching TRBD1. The CDR3 is made up of 18 amino acids. The junction had 13 bases not matched to a gene; V was cut back by 5 bases and J by 6 bases. Germline values: CDR1 SEHNR, CDR2 FQNEAQ (reference sequence). The CDR3 DNA follows: TGTGCCAGCAGCCGATACGGGACAGGGGCCGTCTTGGCCAACGTCCTGACTTTC. It encodes CASSRYGTGAVLANVLTF.

The J gene is TRBJ1-5, the V gene TRBV7-9; 8 bases are shared with TRBD1. The CDR3 totals 14 residues. Germline CDR1 SEHNR, CDR2 FQNEAQ (reference sequence). V lost 4 bases and J lost 4; bases outside the gene matches: 3. The CDR3 sequence is CASSSTGENQPQHF. The CDR3 DNA sequence: TGTGCCAGCAGCTCGACAGGGGAGAATCAGCCCCAGCATTTT.

The chain recombines TRBV7-2 with TRBJ2-5; weak D call: TRBD2 (6 bases). The CDR3 is 14 residues long. Trimming left V 5 bases short and J 2 bases short, with 12 bases between. Germline V gene data show CDR1 as SGHTA and CDR2 as FQGNSA. The CDR3 loop reads CASSLGSGQETQYF. CDR3 nucleotide sequence: TGTGCCAGCAGCCTCGGGAGCGGACAAGAGACCCAGTACTTC.

CDR3 DNA sequence: TGTGCCATCACTTTAGGGGACAGTCCTAACTATGGCTACACCTTC. This codes for CAITLGDSPNYGYTF. V usage is TRBV10-3 and J usage is TRBJ1-2; 7 bases are a match to TRBD1. Germline V gene lookup returns CDR1 ENHRY and CDR2 SYGVKD. The trim removed 7 bases at V and 0 bases at J, leaving 8 bases unmatched. The CDR3 loop spans 15 amino acids.